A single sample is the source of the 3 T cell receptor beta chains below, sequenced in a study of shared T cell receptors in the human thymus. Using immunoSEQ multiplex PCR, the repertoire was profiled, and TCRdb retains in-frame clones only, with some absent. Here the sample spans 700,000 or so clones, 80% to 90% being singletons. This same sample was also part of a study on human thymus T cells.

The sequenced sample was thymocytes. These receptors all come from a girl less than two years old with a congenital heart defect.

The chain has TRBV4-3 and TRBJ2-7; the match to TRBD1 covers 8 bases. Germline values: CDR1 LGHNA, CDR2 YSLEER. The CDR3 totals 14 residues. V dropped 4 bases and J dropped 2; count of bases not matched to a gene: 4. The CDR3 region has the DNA TGCGCCAGCAGCCTGGGGACAGGTCCCTACGAGCAGTACTTC. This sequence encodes CASSLGTGPYEQYF.

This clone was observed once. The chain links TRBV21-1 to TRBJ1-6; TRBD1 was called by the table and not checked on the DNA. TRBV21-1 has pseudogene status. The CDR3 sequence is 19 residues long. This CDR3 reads CASSKVGQRSVSYNSPLHF. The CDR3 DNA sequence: TGTGCCAGCAGCAAAGTGGGACAGAGATCCGTCTCCTATAATTCACCCCTCCACTTT.

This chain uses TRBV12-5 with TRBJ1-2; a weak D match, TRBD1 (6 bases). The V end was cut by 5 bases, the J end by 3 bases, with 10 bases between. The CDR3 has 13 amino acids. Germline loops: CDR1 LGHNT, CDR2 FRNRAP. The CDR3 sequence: CASGRGSYYGYTF. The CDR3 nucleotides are TGTGCTAGTGGTAGGGGGTCTTACTATGGCTACACCTTC.